This T cell receptor (beta chain) was captured in a study of T-cell memory formation after mild COVID-19. A single record per CDR3 protein comes from TCRdb applying MiXCR to the 5' RACE reads. The table records approximately 260,000 distinct CDR3 sequences, approximately 16% of them present only once. This clonotype was seen more than once but under ten times. V lost 0 bases and J 5 bases, leaving 7 bases between the germline ends. In germline, CDR1 is LGHNA, CDR2 YSLEER. The CDR3 length is 13 residues. This clonotype was obtained from a man aged 18 to 30 who had mild COVID-19 (a few samples of this study predate the infection). Cell type and time point are not known. The genes are TRBV4-3 and TRBJ1-1; D gene unclear. What was sequenced was PBMCs or a T cell subset sorted from them (not recorded which). CDR3 DNA sequence: TGCGCCAGCAGCCAAGAGAGGAGAACTGAAGCTTTCTTT. It translates to CASSQERRTEAFF.